The 11 T cell receptor beta chains below were found in one sample sequenced in a study of CD8+ T cells in alopecia areata. It was cDNA, reverse transcribed from extracted RNA, that served as the sequencing template. Using immunoSEQ multiplex PCR, the repertoire was profiled, and TCRdb retains in-frame clones only, with some absent. The table shows under 250,000 clones, with more than 45% occurring only once. Treatment specified: oral pan-JAK inhibitor, 5-10 mg twice daily. Sequenced material: CD4+ T cells sorted from blood, taken at week 4, from a patient treated with tofacitinib. The receptors here all came from a human donor with alopecia areata.

This clone was counted between two and nine times. The chain links TRBV19 to TRBJ2-3, with 8 nucleotides matching TRBD1. The CDR3 loop spans 20 amino acids. CDR1 is LNHDA, CDR2 SQIVND, per germline (reference sequence). Losses at the gene ends were 5 bases for V and 0 bases for J; bases not matched to a gene: 19. CDR3 sequence (DNA): TGTGCCAGTAGTTCCCGCCCGACAGGGGCGGGGTTTACTAGCACAGATACGCAGTATTTT. It codes for CASSSRPTGAGFTSTDTQYF.

The chain employs TRBV19 and TRBJ2-5; D remains unclear. CDR1 and CDR2 from the germline V gene are LNHDA and SQIVND (reference sequence). The CDR3 runs 12 residues. Trimming cost V 6 bases and J 2 bases, with 7 bases left between them. CDR3 in DNA: TGTGCCAGTAGCGTCGGTCAAGAGACCCAGTACTTC. Protein sequence: CASSVGQETQYF. The variable domain in full, with the rest retrieved from reference TRBV19 and TRBJ2-5, is DGGITQSPKYLFRKEGQNVTLSCEQNLNHDAMYWYRQDPGQGLRLIYYSQIVNDFQKGDIAEGYSVSREKKESFPLTVTSAQKNPTAFYLCASSVGQETQYFGPGTRLLVL.

The chain has TRBV29-1 and TRBJ2-4; D is uncertain. Trimming shortened V by 3 bases and J by 2 bases, and 11 bases separated the two germline ends. The CDR3 length is 14 residues. CDR1 is SQVTM and CDR2 is ANQGSEA in the germline V gene. The CDR3 bases are TGCAGCGTTGACCCGCTAGGGACCAAAAACATTCAGTACTTC. Translated: CSVDPLGTKNIQYF.

The gene calls are TRBV7-2 and TRBJ2-7; 9 bases map to TRBD1. The CDR3 consists of 12 residues. V was pared by 5 bases and J by 9 bases, with 5 bases of the junction left unmatched. Germline CDR1 reads SGHTA; CDR2 reads FQGNSA. This CDR3 reads CASSHTGGGQYF. CDR3 coding DNA: TGTGCCAGCAGCCATACAGGGGGCGGGCAGTACTTC.

The chain combines TRBV28 with TRBJ1-1; 7 bases map to TRBD1. CDR1 is MDHEN and CDR2 is SYDVKM in the germline V gene. V trimming: 8 bases; J trimming: 2 bases; junction bases outside the gene matches: 5. CDR3 length: 13 amino acids. The CDR3 region is CASHRGLNTEAFF. CDR3 bases: TGTGCCAGCCACAGGGGACTAAACACTGAAGCTTTCTTT.

The J gene is TRBJ2-7, the V gene TRBV29-1, with 10 bases identical to TRBD1. Germline loops: CDR1 SQVTM, CDR2 ANQGSEA. CDR3 length: 12 residues. The V and J ends lost 6 bases and 6 bases, in that order; junction bases with no gene match: 5. The CDR3 bases are TGCAGCGTGAGACAGGGGGCTAGCGAGCAGTACTTC. This gives the protein CSVRQGASEQYF.

The chain employs TRBV11-2 and TRBJ2-7, with D unresolved. CDR1 and CDR2 (germline): SGHAT, FQNNGV. The length of the CDR3 is 15 residues. V dropped 5 bases and J dropped 2 bases, with 16 bases sitting between them. The CDR3 DNA reads as TGTGCCAGCAGCCGAAGCGTCGGACGGACCTACGAGCAGTACTTC. It translates to CASSRSVGRTYEQYF.

The chain couples TRBV7-2 to TRBJ1-5; D is unclear. Germline values: CDR1 SGHTA, CDR2 FQGNSA. Trimming shortened V by 7 bases and J by 5 bases, and 9 bases separated the two germline ends. This CDR3 spans 12 amino acids. The CDR3 coding sequence is TGTGCCAGCAAAACCGGAGATCAGCCCCAGCATTTT. It specifies CASKTGDQPQHF.

Turning to this clone: The identical CDR3 is also encoded by other nucleotide sequences in the sample. The chain is built from TRBV15 and TRBJ2-1; no definite D call. V shed 0 bases and J shed 8 bases, with 8 bases lying between them. Germline CDR1 is LNHNV and CDR2 is YYDKDF (reference sequence). The length of the CDR3 is 13 residues. The CDR3 DNA follows: TGTGCCACCAGCAGAGATTTGGGCGATGAGCAGTTCTTC. The encoded protein is CATSRDLGDEQFF.

The chain is built from TRBV9 and TRBJ2-7; 9 bases line up with TRBD2. The CDR3 length is 13 residues. Losses at the gene ends were 3 bases for V and 7 bases for J; bases not matched to a gene: 5. Germline V gene lookup returns CDR1 SGDLS and CDR2 YYNGEE. CDR3 loop: CASSALAGKEQYF. As DNA, the CDR3 is TGTGCCAGCAGCGCCCTAGCGGGGAAAGAGCAGTACTTC.

This clone was recorded a few times. The gene calls are TRBV5-6 and TRBJ2-1; TRBD2 might be the D (5 bases). This CDR3 contains 11 residues. V lost 6 bases and J lost 12, with 13 bases in between. Germline CDR1 and CDR2: SGHDT and YYEEEE. The CDR3 is CASTSGGGQFF. The CDR3 bases are TGTGCCAGCACTTCCGGAGGTGGGCAGTTCTTC.